The 27 T cell receptor beta chains reported below all come from one sample, sequenced in a study of CD8+ T cells in alopecia areata. Reverse transcription of extracted RNA yielded cDNA, which provided the sequencing template. The method was immunoSEQ multiplex PCR; TCRdb's version includes in-frame clones alone and lacks a portion of them. The data hold about 150,000 clones, with roughly 48% observed a single time. The sample was CD4+ T cells sorted from blood. These receptors all stem from a human donor with alopecia areata.

This clone turned up a few times. This rearrangement joins TRBV28 to TRBJ1-1; 9 bases line up with TRBD1. Unmatched junction bases numbered 3, after V lost 2 bases and J lost 11 bases. The CDR3 loop spans 12 amino acids. Germline CDR1 reads MDHEN; CDR2 reads SYDVKM. For the CDR3, the DNA is TGTGCCAGCAGTTTAGGGACAGGGCATGCTTTCTTT. This sequence encodes CASSLGTGHAFF.

This clone has just one count. The chain uses TRBV28 and TRBJ2-7; maybe TRBD2 (5 bases). CDR1 and CDR2 (germline): MDHEN, SYDVKM. This CDR3 is built from 11 residues. The CDR3 sequence: CTSGSSVEQYF. For the CDR3, the DNA is TGTACGAGTGGGAGCTCGGTCGAGCAGTACTTC.

The V call is TRBV18, the J call TRBJ2-5; possible D gene TRBD1, 6 bases. The ends were cut back, 0 bases at V and 5 bases at J, with 13 bases in the middle. CDR3 size: 15 residues. Looked up from germline, CDR1 is KGHSH and CDR2 is LQKENI. The CDR3: CASSPPAGVEETQYF. CDR3 nucleotides: TGTGCCAGCTCACCACCGGCAGGGGTGGAGGAGACCCAGTACTTC.

This clone was found a few times. The chain joins TRBV5-4 to TRBJ2-1, with 9 bases lining up with TRBD2. Germline V gene lookup returns CDR1 SGHNT and CDR2 YYREEE (reference sequence). CDR3 length equals 17 residues. J lost 2 bases, V lost 4 bases, and 10 bases had no gene match. Written as DNA, the CDR3 is TGTGCCAGCAGCCCGACTAGCGGATCGTCGGCCTACAATGAGCAGTTCTTC. It translates to CASSPTSGSSAYNEQFF.

The chain recombines TRBV29-1 with TRBJ2-5; a weak D match, TRBD2 (5 bases). This CDR3 is built from 12 residues. Germline lookup yields CDR1 SQVTM and CDR2 ANQGSEA. The V and J ends lost 7 bases and 5 bases respectively, with 14 bases between them. The CDR3 DNA reads as TGCAGCGCCGGGGTGGAGTTGGAGACCCAGTACTTC. Its protein product is CSAGVELETQYF.

The gene calls are TRBV6-1 and TRBJ1-2; possibly TRBD1 for D (6 bases). This CDR3 region has 14 residues. The germline gives CDR1 MNHNS, CDR2 SASEGT. The V and J ends lost 8 bases and 2 bases respectively, with 15 bases between them. CDR3 nucleotide sequence: TGTGCCAGCGTTCGGGAGGGGACAAACTATGGCTACACCTTC. Translated: CASVREGTNYGYTF.

V usage is TRBV29-1 and J usage is TRBJ2-3, with D perhaps given as TRBD1 or TRBD2 (6 bases each). CDR1 SQVTM and CDR2 ANQGSEA come from the germline V gene. The CDR3 is made up of 18 amino acids. V shed 7 bases and J shed 0 bases, with 26 bases lying between them. The CDR3, as DNA: TGCAGCGGTGGAACCGGCGTAAGGACGGGGGCTAGCACAGATACGCAGTATTTT. This encodes CSGGTGVRTGASTDTQYF.

The chain is built from TRBV15 and TRBJ2-1; no reliable D call. Germline V gene sequence: CDR1 LNHNV, CDR2 YYDKDF (reference sequence). Trimming stripped 0 bases from V and 7 bases from J, with 16 bases between. The CDR3 has 16 residues. The CDR3: CATSRDHYSPGNEQFF. In DNA form, the CDR3 reads TGTGCCACCAGCAGAGATCACTACTCTCCTGGTAATGAGCAGTTCTTC.

This chain connects TRBV27 to TRBJ1-5, with a tentative D call TRBD1 (6 bases). Germline lookup yields CDR1 MNHEY and CDR2 SMNVEV (reference sequence). The CDR3 spans 15 residues. The V and J ends lost 5 bases and 6 bases respectively, with 17 bases between them. CDR3 protein: CASSPGTIFGQPQHF. CDR3 bases: TGTGCCAGCAGTCCAGGGACAATTTTTGGTCAGCCCCAGCATTTT.

This clone was observed a single time. The genes are TRBV29-1 and TRBJ2-5, with D unresolved. The J call may not be correct, given that the DNA end is closer to TRBJ2-7. The CDR3 loop spans 12 amino acids. Per germline, CDR1 SQVTM and CDR2 ANQGSEA. CDR3 in amino acids: CSVDHSGREQYF. CDR3 nucleotide sequence: TGCAGCGTTGACCACTCCGGACGCGAGCAGTACTTC.

This chain uses TRBV6-1 with TRBJ2-1, with D perhaps matching TRBD1 or TRBD2 (5 bases each). CDR1 MNHNS and CDR2 SASEGT come from the germline V gene. The V and J ends lost 2 bases and 8 bases respectively, with 7 bases between them. The CDR3 covers 12 residues. CDR3 amino acids: CASSEQGDEQFF. The CDR3 DNA follows: TGTGCCAGCAGTGAACAGGGAGATGAGCAGTTCTTC.

This clone was counted a few times. The chain is built from TRBV10-2 and TRBJ2-3, with 11 nucleotides matching TRBD2. This CDR3 has 14 amino acids. The ends lost 7 bases at V and 1 base at J; junction bases unmatched: 1. Germline V gene lookup returns CDR1 WSHSY and CDR2 SAAADI. The chain's CDR3 is CASTLAGGTDTQYF. The DNA of the CDR3 is TGCGCCAGCACACTAGCGGGAGGCACAGATACGCAGTATTTT.

V is TRBV6-6 and J is TRBJ1-1; D is undetermined. Germline assignment: CDR1 MNHNY and CDR2 SVGAGI (reference sequence). The CDR3 length is 12 residues. The V gene lost 2 bases and the J gene lost 8 bases, with 9 bases spanning the gap. DNA of the CDR3: TGTGCCAGCAGTTACGTTCTAAGGGAAGCTTTCTTT. This sequence encodes CASSYVLREAFF.

The rearrangement uses TRBV2 and TRBJ1-2; tentative D call: TRBD1 (5 bases). Trimming stripped 6 bases from V and 7 bases from J, with 15 bases between. From germline, CDR1 is SNHLY and CDR2 FYNNEI. The CDR3 has 13 amino acids. Here the CDR3 reads CASSAGTMPGYTF. CDR3 DNA sequence: TGTGCCAGCAGCGCCGGGACTATGCCTGGCTACACCTTC.

This clone has a handful of counts. The chain couples TRBV21-1 to TRBJ1-5. TRBV21-1 is a known pseudogene. The length of the CDR3 is 17 residues. The CDR3 DNA sequence: TGTGCCAGCAGCTTCCTAACGGCCACACGGTACAATCAGCCCCAGCATTTT. It yields the protein CASSFLTATRYNQPQHF.

This chain joins TRBV5-4 and TRBJ2-7; D remains unclear. Looked up from germline, CDR1 is SGHNT and CDR2 is YYREEE (reference sequence). Trimming left V 4 bases short and J 0 bases short, with 11 bases between. This CDR3 region has 14 residues. In nucleotides, the CDR3 is TGTGCCAGCAGCCTTAGGACGGGCTCCTACGAGCAGTACTTC. Protein sequence: CASSLRTGSYEQYF.

This clone was seen more than once but under ten times. This chain links TRBV6-1 with TRBJ1-1, with a possible D match to TRBD1 (6 bases). The CDR3 runs 14 residues. Deletions cut 2 bases from V and 10 bases from J, with 17 bases between. The germline V gene encodes CDR1 MNHNS and CDR2 SASEGT. The CDR3 reads CASSESSSTGPAFF. The CDR3 DNA reads as TGTGCCAGCAGTGAAAGTTCATCGACAGGACCAGCTTTCTTT.

This sequence joins TRBV29-1 and TRBJ2-7; tentatively, D is TRBD1 or TRBD2 (5 bases each). Trimming stripped 3 bases from V and 2 bases from J, with 11 bases between. This CDR3 is built from 13 residues. Germline CDR1 SQVTM, CDR2 ANQGSEA. Here the CDR3 DNA reads TGCAGCGTTGAGTTTGGGGGACCCTACGAGCAGTACTTC. Amino acids: CSVEFGGPYEQYF.

This clone was recorded a few times. This chain uses TRBV29-1 with TRBJ1-5; possible D gene TRBD1, 6 bases. The V gene lost 3 bases and the J gene lost 7 bases, with 13 bases spanning the gap. This CDR3 comprises 13 residues. CDR1 SQVTM and CDR2 ANQGSEA come from the germline V gene. CDR3 DNA sequence: TGCAGCGTTGATCTGGGCAGGGGACAGCCCCAGCATTTT. Its translation is CSVDLGRGQPQHF.

This chain links TRBV28 with TRBJ1-2; D unresolved. Germline V lookup: CDR1 MDHEN, CDR2 SYDVKM. V was trimmed by 6 bases and J by 5 bases, leaving 10 bases between them. The CDR3 runs to 12 residues. The CDR3: CASRPGSYGYTF. DNA for the CDR3: TGTGCCAGCAGGCCTGGATCATATGGCTACACCTTC.

This clone has only a few counts. This rearrangement joins TRBV11-1 to TRBJ2-2, with a weak D call TRBD1 (5 bases). With 3 bases removed from V and 1 base from J, the gap between germline ends came to 9 bases. The CDR3 is 15 residues long. CDR1 is SGHAT, CDR2 FQDESV, per germline (reference sequence). This chain's CDR3 is CASSLRGQNTGELFF. The DNA of the CDR3 is TGTGCCAGCAGCTTGAGAGGACAGAACACCGGGGAGCTGTTTTTT.

This clone was observed a handful of times. The rearrangement links TRBV27 to TRBJ2-6; 8 bases match TRBD1. The V gene's germline CDR1 is MNHEY and CDR2 SMNVEV (reference sequence). Losses at the gene ends were 5 bases for V and 0 bases for J; bases not matched to a gene: 6. The CDR3 runs 17 residues. For the CDR3, the DNA is TGTGCCAGCAGTGTGACAGGGGCTGACTCTGGGGCCAACGTCCTGACTTTC. It encodes CASSVTGADSGANVLTF.

The rearrangement joins TRBV7-2 to TRBJ2-7; the D is unclear. V gave up 4 bases and J gave up 3 bases, with 7 bases separating them. CDR3 length: 12 amino acids. Germline V gives CDR1 SGHTA, CDR2 FQGNSA. The CDR3 reads CASSSGVYEQYF. CDR3 in DNA: TGTGCCAGCAGCTCAGGTGTCTACGAGCAGTACTTC.

This chain uses TRBV29-1 with TRBJ1-2, with no clear D. The CDR3 has 12 amino acids. Germline CDR1 and CDR2: SQVTM and ANQGSEA. Trimming took off 4 bases at V and 7 bases at J, with 13 bases between the two ends. DNA of the CDR3: TGCAGCGTTGTTGGCTCGCAGGCTGGCTACACCTTC. As protein: CSVVGSQAGYTF.

The chain joins TRBV7-3 to TRBJ2-3, with unresolved D. The length of the CDR3 is 16 residues. Germline V lookup: CDR1 SGHTA, CDR2 FQGTGA. Trimming stripped 1 base from V and 4 bases from J, with 15 bases between. This chain's CDR3 is CASSLSGRSRPDTQYF. The CDR3 DNA sequence: TGTGCCAGCAGCTTAAGTGGGCGGAGCAGGCCAGATACGCAGTATTTT. The variable domain in full, completed from reference TRBV7-3 and TRBJ2-3, reads GAGVSQTPSNKVTEKGKYVELRCDPISGHTALYWYRQSLGQGPEFLIYFQGTGAADDSGLPNDRFFAVRPEGSVSTLKIQRTERGDSAVYLCASSLSGRSRPDTQYFGPGTRLTVL.

The chain links TRBV29-1 to TRBJ1-2; unclear D gene. Trimming took 0 bases from V and 7 from J, leaving 3 bases between them. This CDR3 has 10 residues. Per the germline V gene, CDR1 is SQVTM and CDR2 is ANQGSEA. The CDR3 is CSVEDRGYTF. Here the CDR3 DNA reads TGCAGCGTTGAAGACCGTGGCTACACCTTC.

The chain recombines TRBV30 with TRBJ2-7; 11 positions agree with TRBD1. V was clipped by 5 bases and J by 5 bases; unmatched bases: 11. The length of the CDR3 is 15 residues. CDR1 is GTSNPN and CDR2 is SVGIG in the germline V gene (reference sequence). The CDR3 here is CAWERGTGGKNEQYF. In DNA form, the CDR3 reads TGTGCCTGGGAACGAGGGACAGGGGGAAAAAACGAGCAGTACTTC.